These T cell receptor beta chains were read from a single sample in a study of regulatory T cells in long-lasting Graves disease. TCRdb itself ran the multiplex PCR reads through MiXCR, one entry per CDR3 protein. The sample has around 460,000 distinct CDR3 sequences; about 22% are singletons. Sequencing used peripheral blood mononuclear cells (PBMCs), obtained when the disease was refractory, from a patient treated with antithyroid drugs. The receptors stem from a female donor with Graves disease. Each CDR3 is given with its conserved first and last residue. A D gene is named only where the DNA matches it firmly. Clone size is shown for a subset of rows, as once, few, many or a class of expanded clone.

size,V,J,length,D,CDR3,DNA
NA,TRBV4-2,TRBJ1-3,16,NA,CASSQDMGLSGNTIYF,TGTGCCAGCAGCCAAGATATGGGGCTCTCTGGAAACACCATATATTTT
few,TRBV9,TRBJ2-7,14,TRBD2,CASSVLAGPYEQYF,TGTGCCAGCAGCGTACTAGCGGGGCCCTACGAGCAGTACTTC
NA,TRBV4-1,TRBJ2-7,11,NA,CASSHQGRQYF,TGCGCCAGCAGCCACCAGGGTAGGCAGTACTTC
many,TRBV7-2,TRBJ1-1,21,TRBD1,CASSLMRDRVFGNPRNTEAFF,TGTGCCAGCAGCTTAATGCGGGACAGGGTTTTCGGTAACCCTCGGAACACTGAAGCTTTCTTT
NA,TRBV7-2,TRBJ2-7,16,TRBD1,CASSLVGSGGSYEQYF,TGTGCCAGCAGCTTAGTTGGGTCAGGGGGATCCTACGAGCAGTACTTC
NA,TRBV30,TRBJ1-1,13,NA,CAWDPPTNTEAFF,TGTGCCTGGGACCCACCGACGAACACTGAAGCTTTCTTT
many,TRBV7-2,TRBJ1-1,14,NA,CASNEDRLNTEAFF,TGTGCCAGCAACGAGGACAGATTGAACACTGAAGCTTTCTTT
many,TRBV2,TRBJ2-7,12,TRBD1,CASSEQGYEQYF,TGTGCCAGCAGCGAACAGGGGTACGAGCAGTACTTC
few,TRBV29-1,TRBJ1-2,14,NA,CSVEYSGGGYGYTF,TGCAGCGTTGAATACAGCGGGGGGGGCTATGGCTACACCTTC
NA,TRBV11-3,TRBJ2-2,14,NA,CASSSRPEVGELFF,TGTGCCAGCAGCTCCCGCCCGGAGGTCGGGGAGCTGTTTTTT
NA,TRBV11-1,TRBJ2-5,16,NA,CASSPNWLLFQETQYF,TGTGCCAGCAGCCCGAACTGGTTGCTATTCCAAGAGACCCAGTACTTC
many,TRBV28,TRBJ1-2,12,TRBD1,CASSLRDRAYTF,TGTGCCAGCAGTTTAAGGGACAGGGCCTACACCTTC
many,TRBV7-2,TRBJ1-5,16,NA,CASSLAEGREEEPQHF,TGTGCCAGCAGCTTAGCGGAGGGGCGCGAGGAGGAGCCCCAGCATTTT
many,TRBV6-1,TRBJ2-5,16,NA,CASSEALMGAGETQYF,TGTGCCAGCAGTGAAGCGCTTATGGGGGCCGGAGAGACCCAGTACTTC
many,TRBV2,TRBJ1-2,13,TRBD1,CASGTGGPYGYTF,TGTGCCAGCGGGACAGGGGGTCCCTATGGCTACACCTTC
NA,TRBV14,TRBJ2-7,18,TRBD2,CASSPGTSGSWSSYEQYF,TGTGCCAGCAGCCCCGGGACTAGCGGGAGTTGGAGCTCCTACGAGCAGTACTTC
NA,TRBV5-6,TRBJ1-5,14,NA,CASSLRGGQQPQHF,TGTGCCAGCAGCTTGCGGGGAGGGCAACAGCCCCAGCATTTT
many,TRBV2,TRBJ1-3,15,NA,CASSPYISSGNTIYF,TGTGCCAGCAGTCCTTACATCAGCTCTGGAAACACCATATATTTT
once,TRBV7-2,TRBJ2-6,16,NA,CASSQGWGDGANVLTF,TGTGCCAGCAGCCAAGGTTGGGGGGACGGGGCCAACGTCCTGACTTTC
NA,TRBV12-3/TRBV12-4,TRBJ2-1,14,NA,CASSSTGIHNEQFF,TGTGCCAGCAGTTCCACGGGGATTCACAATGAGCAGTTCTTC
many,TRBV10-3,TRBJ2-7,14,NA,CAISEGHGGYEQYF,TGTGCCATCAGTGAGGGACATGGGGGCTACGAGCAGTACTTC
many,TRBV19,TRBJ2-7,13,NA,CASSTQAFGEQYF,TGTGCCAGTAGTACGCAAGCTTTCGGGGAGCAGTACTTC
NA,TRBV7-8,TRBJ2-2,16,TRBD2,CASSFGLAGYTGELFF,TGTGCCAGCAGCTTCGGGCTAGCGGGGTACACCGGGGAGCTGTTTTTT
many,TRBV20-1,TRBJ1-5,15,NA,CSARLQGYSNQPQHF,TGCAGTGCCCGCCTTCAGGGCTATAGCAATCAGCCCCAGCATTTT
many,TRBV6-9,TRBJ1-1,14,NA,CASSYRGGSTEAFF,TGTGCCAGCAGTTACCGCGGGGGATCAACTGAAGCTTTCTTT
few,TRBV20-1,TRBJ1-1,14,TRBD1,CSADRDREVTEAFF,TGCAGTGCAGACAGGGACAGGGAGGTCACTGAAGCTTTCTTT
many,TRBV12-3/TRBV12-4,TRBJ2-7,16,NA,CASMGPDGPHSYEQYF,TGTGCCAGCATGGGGCCTGACGGACCCCACTCCTACGAGCAGTACTTC
NA,TRBV18,TRBJ2-2,14,NA,CASSPWREARELFF,TGTGCCAGCTCACCATGGAGAGAGGCAAGGGAGCTGTTTTTT
NA,TRBV5-1,TRBJ2-7,15,TRBD1,CASSSSGTGFYEQYF,TGCGCCAGCAGCTCCTCCGGGACAGGGTTTTACGAGCAGTACTTC
few,TRBV24-1,TRBJ1-2,12,NA,CATSDFGGGYTF,TGTGCCACCAGTGATTTTGGCGGTGGCTACACCTTC
NA,TRBV7-2,TRBJ2-2,17,TRBD2,CASSGGEAALNTGELFF,TGTGCCAGCAGCGGGGGGGAGGCAGCCCTCAACACCGGGGAGCTGTTTTTT
few,TRBV11-2,TRBJ2-7,15,NA,CASSYSNTIPYEQYF,TGTGCCAGCAGCTACAGTAACACTATCCCCTACGAGCAGTACTTC
many,TRBV11-3,TRBJ1-1,15,NA,CASTLWDTMNTEAFF,TGTGCCAGCACCCTCTGGGACACCATGAACACTGAAGCTTTCTTT
few,TRBV6-1,TRBJ1-1,11,NA,CASSWGGAAFF,TGTGCCAGCAGCTGGGGGGGGGCAGCTTTCTTT
NA,TRBV29-1,TRBJ2-3,16,TRBD2,CSVAGETSGGTDTQYF,TGCAGCGTTGCTGGGGAGACTAGCGGGGGCACAGATACGCAGTATTTT
many,TRBV2,TRBJ2-2,15,NA,CASSGTALNTGELFF,TGTGCCAGCAGTGGCACGGCGCTAAACACCGGGGAGCTGTTTTTT
few,TRBV10-3,TRBJ1-5,15,NA,CAISDDRGRTQPQHF,TGTGCCATCAGTGATGATCGGGGGCGCACTCAGCCCCAGCATTTT
few,TRBV7-3,TRBJ2-6,12,NA,CASSLSTGVLTF,TGTGCCAGCAGCTTAAGCACAGGGGTCCTGACTTTC
many,TRBV2,TRBJ1-5,14,NA,CASSEGVNNQPQHF,TGTGCCAGCAGTGAGGGCGTGAACAATCAGCCCCAGCATTTT
many,TRBV12-3/TRBV12-4,TRBJ1-6,16,TRBD1,CASSSTGQFYNSPLHF,TGTGCCAGCAGTTCGACGGGACAGTTCTATAATTCACCCCTCCACTTT
many,TRBV6-1,TRBJ2-7,12,NA,CASMTVSYEQYF,TGTGCCAGCATGACAGTTTCCTACGAGCAGTACTTC
NA,TRBV12-3/TRBV12-4,TRBJ2-2,17,TRBD2,CASSLEPSGRGTGELFF,TGTGCCAGCAGTTTAGAGCCTAGCGGGAGGGGAACCGGGGAGCTGTTTTTT
NA,TRBV27,TRBJ2-7,18,TRBD2,CASSPTGTSGGSTYEQYF,TGTGCCAGCAGTCCTACCGGGACTAGCGGGGGCTCTACCTACGAGCAGTACTTC
few,TRBV9,TRBJ2-2,15,NA,CASKGGGHNTGELFF,TGTGCCAGCAAAGGGGGGGGGCACAACACCGGGGAGCTGTTTTTT
many,TRBV6-1,TRBJ1-6,14,NA,CASTYGDINSPLHF,TGTGCCAGCACCTACGGAGATATTAATTCACCCCTCCACTTT
many,TRBV28,TRBJ2-5,13,NA,CASSEGYVRTQYF,TGTGCCAGCAGTGAAGGGTACGTGAGGACCCAGTACTTC